These 30 T cell receptor beta chains were all obtained from the same sample, sequenced in a study of T cells in Graves' hyperthyroidism and ophthalmopathy. Using RNA transcripts as the source, TCR beta CDR3 regions were amplified. HTBI primers were employed in a first-round RT-PCR of the TCR CDR3. Using its own MiXCR run on the multiplex PCR reads, TCRdb lists one record per CDR3 protein. The sample lists approximately 600,000 distinct CDR3 sequences, 20% to 25% occurring once. Input material: blood. The receptors originated from a man aged 30 to 45 with Graves' ophthalmopathy.

This clonotype occurred a few times. The chain combines TRBV20-1 with TRBJ1-1; possibly TRBD1 for D (5 bases). V shed 3 bases and J shed 0 bases, with 8 bases lying between them. This CDR3 has 13 residues. Germline-derived CDR1 and CDR2 are DFQATT and SNEGSKA (reference sequence). The CDR3 nucleotides read TGCAGTGCTAGCAGGGAGATGAACACTGAAGCTTTCTTT. Its protein product is CSASREMNTEAFF.

V and J are TRBV7-9 and TRBJ2-1, with 13 bases matching TRBD2. CDR3 length: 16 amino acids. Trimming removed 3 bases from V and 10 bases from J; junction bases left unmatched: 9. CDR1 is SEHNR, CDR2 FQNEAQ, per germline (reference sequence). CDR3 nucleotide sequence: TGTGCCAGCAGCTTTCCCGGGACTAGCGGGGCCCGCGAGCAGTTCTTC. Translating gives CASSFPGTSGAREQFF.

There are many counts of this clonotype. The chain employs TRBV28 and TRBJ1-5, with 9 bases that match TRBD1. V shed 7 bases, J shed 1 base, and the junction held 5 bases outside the gene matches. This CDR3 contains 15 residues. The germline gives CDR1 MDHEN, CDR2 SYDVKM. The CDR3 loop is CASITGGLSNQPQHF. Here the CDR3 DNA reads TGTGCCAGCATCACAGGGGGCTTGAGCAATCAGCCCCAGCATTTT.

This clonotype turned up a few times. V is TRBV11-3 and J is TRBJ2-5, with D possibly TRBD2 on 5 matching bases. This CDR3 is built from 15 residues. V lost 1 base, J lost 4 bases, and 13 bases lay in between. Germline values: CDR1 SGHNT, CDR2 YENEEA. The CDR3 DNA reads as TGTGCCAGCAGCTTAGCTACGGGGTCACGAGAGACCCAGTACTTC. This translates into CASSLATGSRETQYF. The entire variable domain, with the rest obtained from reference TRBV11-3 and TRBJ2-5, is as follows: EAGVVQSPRYKIIEKKQPVAFWCNPISGHNTLYWYLQNLGQGPELLIRYENEEAVDDSQLPKDRFSAERLKGVDSTLKIQPAELGDSAVYLCASSLATGSRETQYFGPGTRLLVL.

The chain employs TRBV19 and TRBJ2-3; TRBD2 matches 12 bases. The CDR3 consists of 16 residues. Germline CDR1 LNHDA, CDR2 SQIVND (reference sequence). V lost 4 bases and J lost 5; bases outside the gene matches: 7. DNA for the CDR3: TGTGCCAGTAGTACTTCTAGCGGGAGGGCCAGAGATACGCAGTATTTT. The encoded protein is CASSTSSGRARDTQYF.

A few counts support this clonotype. The rearrangement uses TRBV19 and TRBJ2-7, with D possibly TRBD2 on 6 matching bases. Germline CDR1 is LNHDA and CDR2 is SQIVND (reference sequence). V shed 6 bases and J shed 6 bases, with 15 bases lying between them. The CDR3 runs to 13 residues. The CDR3 DNA reads as TGTGCCAGTAGCCTTGTCGGAGGGTCCGAGCAGTACTTC. Amino acids: CASSLVGGSEQYF.

As regards this clonotype: Given a much more abundant clone one base away, this may be a read error. The CDR3 region is CASSYQGGANYSYTF. CDR3 nucleotides: TGTGCCAGCAGCTACCAGGGGGGAGCTAACTATAGCTACACCTTC. The chain is built from TRBV5-6 and TRBJ1-2; the match to TRBD1 covers 7 bases. The length of the CDR3 is 15 residues. The germline CDR1 and CDR2 sequences are SGHDT and YYEEEE. Complete variable domain (other parts from reference TRBV5-6 and TRBJ1-2): DAGVTQSPTHLIKTRGQQVTLRCSPKSGHDTVSWYQQALGQGPQFIFQYYEEEERQRGNFPDRFSGHQFPNYSSELNVNALLLGDSALYLCASSYQGGANYSYTFGSGTRLTVV.

On this clonotype itself: At one of its ends the junction is not consistent with the germline gene, which may arise from a read error. The chain is built from TRBV19 and TRBJ2-1; D is unresolved. Germline V gives CDR1 LNHDA, CDR2 SQIVND (reference sequence). The CDR3 is 11 residues long. In DNA, the CDR3 is TGTGCCAGTAGTATCTACGATGAGCAGTTCTTC. Residues: CASSIYDEQFF.

J is TRBJ2-7 and V is TRBV4-2; no clear D gene. Germline V gene lookup returns CDR1 LGHNA and CDR2 YNFKEQ. The germline V and J ends were trimmed by 0 bases and 2 bases, with 11 bases remaining between them. CDR3 size: 15 residues. The CDR3 nucleotides read TGTGCCAGCAGCCAAGATCTTCTTACTACCTACGAGCAGTACTTC. Its protein is CASSQDLLTTYEQYF.

The chain carries TRBV6-5 and TRBJ2-1, with a possible D match to TRBD2 (6 bases). CDR1 is MNHEY, CDR2 SVGAGI, per germline. Trimming removed 0 bases from V and 1 base from J, with 10 bases in between. The CDR3 spans 16 residues. CDR3 in DNA: TGTGCCAGCAGTTACTCTGGGGGGATGTCCTACAATGAGCAGTTCTTC. Translating gives CASSYSGGMSYNEQFF.

This clonotype was seen ten or more times. The chain is built from TRBV6-1 and TRBJ1-1; 8 nucleotides align to TRBD1. Trimming cost V 6 bases and J 5 bases; bases outside gene matches: 5. The CDR3 is 13 residues long. Germline CDR1 reads MNHNS; CDR2 reads SASEGT. The CDR3 protein is CASSPTGGTEAFF. The CDR3, as DNA: TGTGCCAGCAGCCCAACAGGGGGAACTGAAGCTTTCTTT.

This clonotype occurred a few times. J is TRBJ2-1 and V is TRBV7-2, with D maybe TRBD2 (5 bases). The CDR3 contains 16 residues. Germline V gives CDR1 SGHTA, CDR2 FQGNSA. V was trimmed by 0 bases and J by 8 bases, leaving 17 bases between them. CDR3 residues: CASSLAPLAGRDEQFF. The CDR3 nucleotides are TGTGCCAGCAGCTTAGCGCCCCTAGCTGGGCGCGATGAGCAGTTCTTC.

This clonotype was observed many times. The chain links TRBV28 to TRBJ1-5; TRBD1 might be the D (5 bases). Germline values: CDR1 MDHEN, CDR2 SYDVKM. The V gene lost 6 bases and the J gene lost 4 bases, with 19 bases spanning the gap. The CDR3 totals 16 residues. The chain's CDR3 is CASSLLPGYSNQPQHF. In DNA form, the CDR3 reads TGTGCCAGCAGCCTACTGCCAGGGTACTCTAATCAGCCCCAGCATTTT.

This clonotype was seen a few times. The chain couples TRBV18 to TRBJ2-3; 9 nucleotides line up with TRBD1. Germline trimming cut 1 base from V and 6 bases from J; bases unmatched to any gene: 8. Germline V lookup: CDR1 KGHSH, CDR2 LQKENI. The CDR3 consists of 16 residues. The CDR3 reads CASSPQAQGARDTQYF. Written as DNA, the CDR3 is TGTGCCAGCTCACCACAAGCACAGGGGGCTCGCGATACGCAGTATTTT.

This clonotype was found a few times. This chain joins TRBV13 and TRBJ2-2; the D gene is possibly TRBD1 (6 bases). Germline CDR1 is PRHDT and CDR2 is FYEKMQ (reference sequence). Trimming stripped 6 bases from V and 0 bases from J, with 14 bases between. The CDR3 runs 16 residues. The CDR3 sequence is CASRLFQGTNTGELFF. CDR3 bases: TGTGCCAGCAGATTATTTCAGGGGACGAACACCGGGGAGCTGTTTTTT. Using reference TRBV13 and TRBJ2-2 for the parts outside the CDR3, the full variable domain is AAGVIQSPRHLIKEKRETATLKCYPIPRHDTVYWYQQGPGQDPQFLISFYEKMQSDKGSIPDRFSAQQFSDYHSELNMSSLELGDSALYFCASRLFQGTNTGELFFGEGSRLTVL.

There are a few counts of this clonotype. The V call is TRBV5-1, the J call TRBJ1-6; the D gene is possibly TRBD1 (6 bases). CDR3 length: 17 residues. With 1 base removed from V and 5 bases from J, the gap between germline ends came to 16 bases. The V gene's germline CDR1 is SGHRS and CDR2 YFSETQ. This CDR3 reads CASSLSRGPANNSPLHF. CDR3 in DNA: TGCGCCAGCAGCTTGTCACGGGGGCCAGCCAATAATTCACCCCTCCACTTT.

The chain combines TRBV28 with TRBJ1-2, with D unclear. With 6 bases removed from V and 4 bases from J, the gap between germline ends came to 12 bases. From germline, CDR1 is MDHEN and CDR2 SYDVKM. This CDR3 has 13 residues. In DNA, the CDR3 is TGTGCCAGCAGCTCTCTCGGGAGCTATGGCTACACCTTC. This gives the protein CASSSLGSYGYTF.

This clonotype was picked up many times. J is TRBJ1-2 and V is TRBV5-6; unclear D gene. Between the trimmed V and J ends, which lost 0 bases and 0 bases, there was a span of 9 bases. The germline V gene has CDR1 SGHDT and CDR2 YYEEEE. The CDR3 covers 15 residues. In DNA, the CDR3 is TGTGCCAGCAGCTTGGGCCAGGTTGCTAACTATGGCTACACCTTC. This encodes CASSLGQVANYGYTF.

This clonotype has more than one count but fewer than ten. The rearrangement links TRBV20-1 to TRBJ1-5, with no clear D. Trimming left V 1 base short and J 2 bases short, with 18 bases between. The CDR3 spans 17 residues. Germline V gives CDR1 DFQATT, CDR2 SNEGSKA (reference sequence). In nucleotides, the CDR3 is TGCAGTGCTAGAGGGTCCCCCCGGGCGAAGGGCAATCAGCCCCAGCATTTT. Its protein is CSARGSPRAKGNQPQHF.

The chain joins TRBV20-1 to TRBJ1-4; 7 bases match TRBD1. After removal of 0 bases from V and 7 bases from J, the junction contained 11 bases not matched to a gene. CDR1 is DFQATT and CDR2 is SNEGSKA in the germline V gene (reference sequence). There are 16 residues in the CDR3. CDR3 region: CSARDSLGQNFEKLFF. The CDR3 region has the DNA TGCAGTGCTAGAGATTCTTTGGGACAGAATTTTGAAAAACTGTTTTTT.

In this sample, this clonotype turned up many times. V gene TRBV30 combines with J gene TRBJ1-5; maybe TRBD1 (6 bases). The CDR3 has 14 amino acids. From germline, CDR1 is GTSNPN and CDR2 SVGIG (reference sequence). The V end lost 3 bases, the J end lost 2 bases, and 11 bases lay between the germline ends. The CDR3 reads CAWSFAGGNQPQHF. In DNA, the CDR3 is TGTGCCTGGAGCTTTGCAGGGGGCAATCAGCCCCAGCATTTT. The full variable domain, rest sourced from reference TRBV30 and TRBJ1-5, is SQTIHQWPATLVQPVGSPLSLECTVEGTSNPNLYWYRQAAGRGLQLLFYSVGIGQISSEVPQNLSASRPQDRQFILSSKKLLLSDSGFYLCAWSFAGGNQPQHFGDGTRLSIL.

This clonotype was seen ten or more times. The rearrangement uses TRBV20-1 and TRBJ2-6; D is uncertain. The CDR3 loop spans 15 amino acids. V dropped 6 bases and J dropped 0 bases, with 12 bases sitting between them. Germline loops: CDR1 DFQATT, CDR2 SNEGSKA (reference sequence). CDR3 sequence (DNA): TGCAGTGCGCCTCAGGTGAACTCTGGGGCCAACGTCCTGACTTTC. Translating it yields CSAPQVNSGANVLTF.

The table lists this clonotype with many counts. This chain links TRBV11-2 with TRBJ2-7; no firm D call. Germline CDR1 reads SGHAT; CDR2 reads FQNNGV. This CDR3 region has 9 residues. CDR3 nucleotides: TGTGCTCCCCCTCTCGAGCAGTACTTC. It yields the protein CAPPLEQYF. Combining the CDR3 with reference TRBV11-2 and TRBJ2-7 gives the whole variable domain EAGVAQSPRYKIIEKRQSVAFWCNPISGHATLYWYQQILGQGPKLLIQFQNNGVVDDSQLPKDRFSAERLKGVDSTLKIQPAKLEDSAVYLCAPPLEQYFGPGTRLTVT.

This clonotype was detected ten times or more. The V gene is TRBV11-2, the J gene TRBJ1-6, with D tentatively TRBD1 (5 bases). The CDR3 contains 16 residues. CDR1 is SGHAT and CDR2 is FQNNGV in the germline V gene. The V and J ends lost 5 bases and 5 bases respectively, with 16 bases between them. The chain's CDR3 is CASSVLWGRNNSPLHF. The CDR3, as DNA: TGTGCCAGCAGCGTCCTGTGGGGACGAAATAATTCACCCCTCCACTTT. Using reference TRBV11-2 and TRBJ1-6 for the parts outside the CDR3, the full variable domain is EAGVAQSPRYKIIEKRQSVAFWCNPISGHATLYWYQQILGQGPKLLIQFQNNGVVDDSQLPKDRFSAERLKGVDSTLKIQPAKLEDSAVYLCASSVLWGRNNSPLHFGNGTRLTVT.

This clonotype turned up a few times. This chain uses TRBV9 with TRBJ2-1, with TRBD2 matching over 14 bases. Germline CDR1 SGDLS, CDR2 YYNGEE. This CDR3 comprises 16 residues. The trim removed 3 bases at V and 7 bases at J, leaving 6 bases unmatched. This chain's CDR3 is CASSGPGLAGVNEQFF. In DNA, the CDR3 is TGTGCCAGCAGCGGACCGGGACTAGCGGGAGTGAATGAGCAGTTCTTC.

This clonotype was seen ten or more times. CDR3 in DNA: TGTGCCAGCAGCTTATTGAGAGGGGGCAATCAGCCCCAGCATTTT. Translating it yields CASSLLRGGNQPQHF. This chain joins TRBV7-2 and TRBJ1-5; D is perhaps TRBD1 (5 bases). Germline CDR1 is SGHTA and CDR2 is FQGNSA. The length of the CDR3 is 15 residues. Trimming removed 2 bases from V and 2 bases from J, with 10 bases in between.

This clonotype has a handful of counts. The rearrangement links TRBV6-1 to TRBJ2-3; D gene uncertain. V lost 5 bases, J lost 4 bases, and 10 bases lay in between. CDR1 and CDR2 from the germline V gene are MNHNS and SASEGT. The CDR3 has 13 amino acids. The CDR3 protein is CASSRLLADTQYF. For the CDR3, the DNA is TGTGCCAGCAGTCGTCTCTTGGCAGATACGCAGTATTTT.

There are a few counts of this clonotype. J is TRBJ2-6 and V is TRBV19; D remains unclear. The CDR3 totals 15 residues. Trimming cost V 5 bases and J 4 bases, with 12 bases left between them. In germline, CDR1 is LNHDA, CDR2 SQIVND (reference sequence). In DNA, the CDR3 is TGTGCCAGTAGTCCACAGAAGGCCGGGGCCAACGTCCTGACTTTC. Translating it yields CASSPQKAGANVLTF.

This clonotype was seen a few times. The chain has TRBV5-1 and TRBJ2-1; maybe TRBD2 (5 bases). Germline V gene lookup returns CDR1 SGHRS and CDR2 YFSETQ. V was cut by 0 bases and J by 10 bases, with 20 bases left in between. This CDR3 contains 16 residues. CDR3 residues: CASSLGLSGSSGEQFF. For the CDR3, the DNA is TGCGCCAGCAGCTTGGGACTTTCCGGTAGTTCGGGGGAGCAGTTCTTC. Filled out from reference TRBV5-1 and TRBJ2-1, the complete variable domain reads KAGVTQTPRYLIKTRGQQVTLSCSPISGHRSVSWYQQTPGQGLQFLFEYFSETQRNKGNFPGRFSGRQFSNSRSEMNVSTLELGDSALYLCASSLGLSGSSGEQFFGPGTRLTVL.

In this sample, this clonotype turned up once. A much larger clone lies one base from this, so it may be a read error. The chain recombines TRBV12-3 or TRBV12-4 with TRBJ2-3; D is unresolved. The CDR3 consists of 12 residues. V was pared by 3 bases and J by 5 bases, with 6 bases between. CDR3 in amino acids: CASSFFGDTQYF. The CDR3 DNA reads as TGTGCCAGCAGTTTTTTCGGAGATACGCAGTATTTT.